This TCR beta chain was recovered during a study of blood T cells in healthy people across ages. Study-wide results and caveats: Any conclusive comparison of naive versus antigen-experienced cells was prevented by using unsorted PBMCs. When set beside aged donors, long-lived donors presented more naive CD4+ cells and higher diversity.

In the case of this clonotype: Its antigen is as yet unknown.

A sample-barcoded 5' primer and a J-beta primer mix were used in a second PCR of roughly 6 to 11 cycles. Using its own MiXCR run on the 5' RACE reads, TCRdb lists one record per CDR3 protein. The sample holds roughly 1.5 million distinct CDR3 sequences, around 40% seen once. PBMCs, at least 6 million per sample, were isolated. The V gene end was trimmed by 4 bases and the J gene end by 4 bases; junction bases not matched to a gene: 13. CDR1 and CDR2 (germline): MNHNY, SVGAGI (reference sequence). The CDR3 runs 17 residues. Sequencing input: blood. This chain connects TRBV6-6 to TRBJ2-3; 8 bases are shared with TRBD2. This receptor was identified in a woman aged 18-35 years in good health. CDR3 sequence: CASSSGGTGGLADTQYF. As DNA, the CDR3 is TGTGCCAGCAGTTCGGGGGGAACGGGGGGGCTTGCAGATACGCAGTATTTT.